This TCR beta chain originates from a study of Graves' ophthalmopathy and Graves' hyperthyroidism. General study findings and limits: The model forecast ophthalmopathy progression, reaching roughly 70% sensitivity and 72% to 80% specificity.

The sequenced template was RNA, covering the TCR beta CDR3 region. An initial RT-PCR round employing HTBI primers preceded a second-round multiplex PCR. TCRdb called the multiplex PCR reads again in MiXCR, with one record for every CDR3 protein. The top ten hold around 3% of the sample, which has about 700,000 distinct CDR3 sequences, 35% to 50% seen once. CDR3 size: 17 residues. V lost 3 bases to trimming and J lost 0 bases; unmatched junction nucleotides: 7. Per germline, CDR1 LGHNA and CDR2 YNFKEQ. The diagnostic workup employed clinical symptoms, serum thyroxine, TRAb, thyroid ultrasound and orbital computed tomography. This clonotype has a handful of counts. Its antigen is not identified.

The rearrangement uses TRBV4-2 and TRBJ2-7; 11 nucleotides align to TRBD2. Sequencing was performed on peripheral blood. This receptor was obtained from an adult man with Graves' ophthalmopathy. The chain's CDR3 is CASSHVGTSGSSYEQYF. The CDR3 DNA follows: TGTGCCAGCAGCCATGTAGGGACTAGCGGAAGCTCCTACGAGCAGTACTTC.